The 29 T cell receptor beta chains reported below all come from one sample, sequenced in a study of Tregs in tolerant kidney transplant recipients (dated by TCRdb to about 2019). The method behind the library was the immunoSEQ multiplex PCR assay. Not all clones reach the TCRdb copy of this immuneACCESS table, which keeps in-frame sequences only. Checked studies attribute under half of the gap to unresolved V genes and leave the rest unexplained. This sample lists roughly 1,300 clones; 45% to 50% were detected once. The biggest ten clones account for approximately 25% of the sample. No antigen is known for these receptors. The sequenced sample consisted of Tregs from blood cultured with allogeneic cells. These receptors were collected from a human donor in good health.

A few counts support this clone. V is TRBV30 and J is TRBJ1-2; 9 nucleotides align to TRBD1. This CDR3 has 13 amino acids. The ends lost 0 bases at V and 7 bases at J; junction bases unmatched: 3. Germline V gene sequence: CDR1 GTSNPN, CDR2 SVGIG (reference sequence). Here the CDR3 DNA reads TGTGCCTGGAGTGTAAGGGACAGGGCTGGCTACACCTTC. It translates to CAWSVRDRAGYTF.

In this sample, this clone is large (0.1 to 1%). The chain combines TRBV6-6 with TRBJ1-2; D is undetermined. CDR3 size: 12 residues. The V gene lost 2 bases and the J gene lost 5 bases, with 6 bases spanning the gap. The V gene's germline CDR1 is MNHNY and CDR2 SVGAGI (reference sequence). In nucleotides, the CDR3 is TGTGCCAGCAGTTACACGGGATATGGCTACACCTTC. Protein: CASSYTGYGYTF.

This clone was observed a handful of times. The J gene is TRBJ2-5, the V gene TRBV5-5; D call uncertain. Germline CDR1 SGHKS, CDR2 YYEKEE (reference sequence). V lost 5 bases and J 1 base, leaving 9 bases between the germline ends. This CDR3 region has 13 residues. The CDR3: CASRIGAQETQYF. CDR3 in DNA: TGTGCCAGCAGGATAGGCGCCCAAGAGACCCAGTACTTC.

This clone turned up a few times. V is TRBV5-5 and J is TRBJ2-2; 8 nucleotides agree with TRBD2. The germline V gene has CDR1 SGHKS and CDR2 YYEKEE (reference sequence). V gave up 3 bases and J gave up 0 bases; unmatched junction bases: 4. The CDR3 length is 16 residues. This chain's CDR3 is CASSSSGSTNTGELFF. In DNA form, the CDR3 reads TGTGCCAGCAGCTCAAGCGGGAGTACGAACACCGGGGAGCTGTTTTTT. The variable domain in full, completed from reference TRBV5-5 and TRBJ2-2, reads DAGVTQSPTHLIKTRGQQVTLRCSPISGHKSVSWYQQVLGQGPQFIFQYYEKEERGRGNFPDRFSARQFPNYSSELNVNALLLGDSALYLCASSSSGSTNTGELFFGEGSRLTVL.

On this clone: At one of its ends the junction is not consistent with the germline gene, which may arise from a read error. This chain uses TRBV5-1 with TRBJ2-3; 8 bases are shared with TRBD2. The CDR3 contains 16 residues. The germline gives CDR1 SGHRS, CDR2 YFSETQ. CDR3 sequence (DNA): TGTGCCAGCAGTGCCTATATAGCGGGACCCACAGATACGCAGTATTTT. Translating it yields CASSAYIAGPTDTQYF.

The rearrangement joins TRBV9 to TRBJ1-3; a weak D match, TRBD1 (5 bases). V shed 0 bases and J shed 0 bases, with 7 bases lying between them. The V gene's germline CDR1 is SGDLS and CDR2 YYNGEE. The CDR3 totals 15 residues. The CDR3 protein is CASSVEGISGNTIYF. Here the CDR3 DNA reads TGTGCCAGCAGCGTAGAGGGGATCTCTGGAAACACCATATATTTT.

The chain combines TRBV11-3 with TRBJ1-1; perhaps TRBD1 as D (6 bases). Germline V CDR1 and CDR2: SGHNT, YENEEA. The CDR3 is 14 residues long. Trimming shortened V by 5 bases and J by 4 bases, and 14 bases separated the two germline ends. CDR3: CASSPLGGLTEAFF. The CDR3 nucleotides read TGTGCCAGCAGCCCTCTAGGGGGGCTCACTGAAGCTTTCTTT.

The chain employs TRBV6-5 and TRBJ2-7; D may be TRBD1 (6 bases). The CDR3 runs 13 residues. V gave up 6 bases and J gave up 5 bases, with 14 bases separating them. The germline V gene has CDR1 MNHEY and CDR2 SVGAGI. This CDR3 reads CASRRRQAHEQYF. DNA of the CDR3: TGTGCCAGCAGACGGCGACAGGCCCACGAGCAGTACTTC.

This clone has just a few counts. This rearrangement joins TRBV19 to TRBJ1-5; 10 bases are shared with TRBD1. The germline gives CDR1 LNHDA, CDR2 SQIVND (reference sequence). This CDR3 contains 18 residues. Trimming removed 9 bases from V and 3 bases from J; junction bases left unmatched: 17. The CDR3 bases are TGTGCCAGCTCTCTCCCCCGTTGGGACAGGGGTTACAATCAGCCCCAGCATTTT. Translating gives CASSLPRWDRGYNQPQHF.

With regard to this clone: Germline is not matched at one junction end, which may reflect a read error. V usage is TRBV6-5 and J usage is TRBJ2-2; D gene uncertain. Germline V gene lookup returns CDR1 MNHEY and CDR2 SVGAGI. The CDR3 sequence is 14 residues long. The CDR3 spells CAISGIRDTGELFF. DNA of the CDR3: TGTGCCATCAGTGGCATACGCGACACCGGGGAGCTGTTTTTT.

The J gene is TRBJ1-4, the V gene TRBV18; D might be TRBD1 (6 bases). The V end lost 3 bases, the J end lost 8 bases, and 16 bases lay between the germline ends. From germline, CDR1 is KGHSH and CDR2 LQKENI. This CDR3 comprises 15 residues. In DNA form, the CDR3 reads TGTGCCAGCTCACCCCTACACAGGGAAGGCGAAAAACTGTTTTTT. Translation gives CASSPLHREGEKLFF.

The CDR3 DNA follows: TGTGCCAGCAGCTCTTCCCGGACAGGGGTTAGTAGAGCTTTCTTT. The encoded protein is CASSSSRTGVSRAFF. The rearrangement links TRBV7-2 to TRBJ1-1; 9 bases are shared with TRBD1. The CDR3 contains 15 residues. Germline CDR1 reads SGHTA; CDR2 reads FQGNSA. After removal of 4 bases from V and 10 bases from J, the junction contained 13 bases not matched to a gene.

The chain recombines TRBV7-1 with TRBJ1-5, with D hard to call. TRBV7-1 is an open reading frame, and its role is uncertain. V lost 8 bases and J lost 5, with 13 bases in between. This CDR3 has 13 residues. CDR3 sequence: CASGSRVDQPQHF. CDR3 DNA: TGTGCCAGCGGATCGAGGGTGGATCAGCCCCAGCATTTT.

The chain couples TRBV7-9 to TRBJ2-5; TRBD2 is a possible D gene (5 bases). This CDR3 is built from 15 residues. CDR1 and CDR2 from the germline V gene are SEHNR and FQNEAQ (reference sequence). Trimming removed 5 bases at V and 5 bases at J, with 18 bases between. CDR3 amino acids: CASSPDSAASETQYF. CDR3 DNA sequence: TGTGCCAGCAGCCCTGACTCAGCGGCGTCTGAGACCCAGTACTTC.

V and J are TRBV6-5 and TRBJ2-1, with D possibly called TRBD1 or TRBD2 (6 bases each). Between the trimmed V and J ends, which lost 7 bases and 6 bases, there was a span of 13 bases. Germline V CDR1 and CDR2: MNHEY, SVGAGI. The CDR3 length is 13 residues. Here the CDR3 reads CASTRGGGNEQFF. The CDR3 coding sequence is TGTGCCAGCACTAGAGGAGGGGGCAATGAGCAGTTCTTC.

V is TRBV7-1 and J is TRBJ2-2; maybe TRBD2 (6 bases). TRBV7-1 is filed as an ORF, its function uncertain. The germline V and J ends were trimmed by 5 bases and 0 bases, with 13 bases remaining between them. The CDR3 totals 16 residues. CDR3 in amino acids: CASSLSSVPNTGELFF. CDR3 sequence (DNA): TGTGCCAGCAGCCTCTCTAGCGTACCGAACACCGGGGAGCTGTTTTTT.

This clone is medium-sized in the sample. A junction end diverges from the germline sequence, so it may reflect a read error. The chain is built from TRBV7-9 and TRBJ2-5; D remains ambiguous. The CDR3 runs to 11 residues. CDR1 is SEHNR and CDR2 is FQNEAQ in the germline V gene (reference sequence). The CDR3 region has the DNA TGTGCCAGCAGCTTAGTGGGTCGTCCAGACTTC. Its protein is CASSLVGRPDF.

The chain couples TRBV7-2 to TRBJ1-2; D gene ambiguous. V was cut by 6 bases and J by 8 bases, with 22 bases left in between. Germline CDR1 reads SGHTA; CDR2 reads FQGNSA. The CDR3 contains 15 residues. The CDR3 nucleotides are TGTGCCAGCAGTCCTCGGACGAGAACTCTGGGGGGCTACACCTTC. Its protein product is CASSPRTRTLGGYTF.

This clone appeared a single time. The V gene is TRBV12-5, the J gene TRBJ2-1; D is unclear. The germline gives CDR1 LGHNT, CDR2 FRNRAP. V shed 5 bases and J shed 3 bases, with 20 bases lying between them. There are 17 residues in the CDR3. DNA for the CDR3: TGTGCTAGTGGTCCAACCTCGGACGGAAAACTCTACAATGAGCAGTTCTTC. Translating it yields CASGPTSDGKLYNEQFF.

This clone was counted only a few times. In DNA form, the CDR3 reads TGCAGCGTTGGCTTGGGGGGTGGGTTTGGCTACACCTTC. As protein: CSVGLGGGFGYTF. The rearrangement joins TRBV29-1 to TRBJ1-2, with D perhaps matching TRBD1 (5 bases). The CDR3 sequence is 13 residues long. Trimming took 4 bases from V and 7 from J, leaving 16 bases between them. Germline V gene lookup returns CDR1 SQVTM and CDR2 ANQGSEA.

By share of the sample, this clone is medium-sized. The CDR3 loop reads CASSPGTRSPNRYEQYF. The CDR3 DNA follows: TGTGCCAGCTCACCAGGGACAAGGAGTCCAAACCGCTACGAGCAGTACTTC. The chain uses TRBV18 and TRBJ2-7; D is possibly TRBD1 (6 bases). V dropped 2 bases and J dropped 3 bases, with 20 bases sitting between them. Germline-derived CDR1 and CDR2 are KGHSH and LQKENI. The CDR3 has 17 residues.

V and J are TRBV4-1 and TRBJ1-5; 8 nucleotides agree with TRBD1. CDR3 length: 16 amino acids. The trim removed 8 bases at V and 5 bases at J, leaving 14 bases unmatched. The germline V gene has CDR1 MGHRA and CDR2 YSYEKL. CDR3 protein: CASDLNSTGEYQPQHF. For the CDR3, the DNA is TGCGCCAGCGATTTAAACTCGACAGGGGAGTATCAGCCCCAGCATTTT.

This clone was detected only once. The chain's CDR3 is CASSTTGYGNTIYF. CDR3 bases: TGTGCCAGCAGCACTACAGGGTACGGAAACACCATATATTTT. The chain recombines TRBV11-3 with TRBJ1-3, with a possible D match to TRBD1 (6 bases). The CDR3 runs 14 residues. With 5 bases removed from V and 4 bases from J, the gap between germline ends came to 12 bases. Germline CDR1 reads SGHNT; CDR2 reads YENEEA. Together with reference TRBV11-3 and TRBJ1-3, the CDR3 gives the full variable domain: EAGVVQSPRYKIIEKKQPVAFWCNPISGHNTLYWYLQNLGQGPELLIRYENEEAVDDSQLPKDRFSAERLKGVDSTLKIQPAELGDSAVYLCASSTTGYGNTIYFGEGSWLTVV.

The chain recombines TRBV18 with TRBJ2-2, with unresolved D. The CDR3 totals 16 residues. Per the germline V gene, CDR1 is KGHSH and CDR2 is LQKENI. The V end lost 3 bases, the J end lost 4 bases, and 15 bases lay between the germline ends. Here the CDR3 DNA reads TGTGCCAGCTCACCTTCAAGGCCACTACCCACCGGGGAGCTGTTTTTT. Translation: CASSPSRPLPTGELFF.

The J gene is TRBJ2-2, the V gene TRBV7-2, with 8 bases identical to TRBD1. The V gene end was trimmed by 5 bases and the J gene end by 6 bases; junction bases not matched to a gene: 5. The CDR3 consists of 14 residues. Germline-derived CDR1 and CDR2 are SGHTA and FQGNSA. CDR3 amino acids: CASSPGQVPGELFF. The CDR3 DNA follows: TGTGCCAGCAGCCCGGGACAGGTCCCCGGGGAGCTGTTTTTT.

In this sample, this clone turned up a few times. The rearrangement joins TRBV6-6 to TRBJ1-5; unclear D gene. This CDR3 has 13 residues. Trimming cost V 6 bases and J 0 bases, with 6 bases left between them. Germline CDR1 and CDR2: MNHNY and SVGAGI (reference sequence). CDR3 nucleotides: TGTGCCAGCAGGAAATATAGCAATCAGCCCCAGCATTTT. This codes for CASRKYSNQPQHF.

V is TRBV11-2 and J is TRBJ1-2; unclear D gene. CDR3 size: 13 residues. V was shortened by 5 bases and J by 8 bases, with 15 bases between the two germline ends. Germline V CDR1 and CDR2: SGHAT, FQNNGV. The CDR3 reads CASSPDPSRGYTF. The CDR3 DNA reads TGTGCCAGCAGCCCGGACCCTAGTCGGGGCTACACCTTC.

This clone has a handful of counts. The chain links TRBV4-2 to TRBJ1-2, with 7 bases fitting TRBD1. The CDR3 spans 14 residues. V trimming: 3 bases; J trimming: 4 bases; junction bases outside the gene matches: 5. Germline lookup yields CDR1 LGHNA and CDR2 YNFKEQ. CDR3 in DNA: TGTGCCAGCAGCCACAACAGGGGAGGCTATGGCTACACCTTC. This codes for CASSHNRGGYGYTF.

This sequence joins TRBV11-1 and TRBJ1-3; no definite D call. Germline V gene data show CDR1 as SGHAT and CDR2 as FQDESV (reference sequence). The germline V and J ends were trimmed by 1 base and 5 bases, with 9 bases remaining between them. CDR3 length equals 14 residues. The CDR3 sequence: CASSLGQFRNTIYF. CDR3 coding DNA: TGTGCCAGCAGCTTAGGACAATTCCGAAACACCATATATTTT.